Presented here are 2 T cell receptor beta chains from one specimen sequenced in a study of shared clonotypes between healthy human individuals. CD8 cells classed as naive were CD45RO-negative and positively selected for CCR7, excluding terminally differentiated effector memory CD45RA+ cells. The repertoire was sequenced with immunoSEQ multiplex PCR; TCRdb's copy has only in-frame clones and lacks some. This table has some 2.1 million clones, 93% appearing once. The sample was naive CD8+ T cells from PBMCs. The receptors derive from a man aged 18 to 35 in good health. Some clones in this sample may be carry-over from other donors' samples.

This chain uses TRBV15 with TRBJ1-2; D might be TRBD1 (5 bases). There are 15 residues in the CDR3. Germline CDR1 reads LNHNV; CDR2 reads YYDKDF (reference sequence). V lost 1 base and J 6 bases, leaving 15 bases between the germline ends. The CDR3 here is CATSRGRPGKDGYTF. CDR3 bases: TGTGCCACCAGCAGAGGTAGGCCAGGGAAGGATGGCTACACCTTC.

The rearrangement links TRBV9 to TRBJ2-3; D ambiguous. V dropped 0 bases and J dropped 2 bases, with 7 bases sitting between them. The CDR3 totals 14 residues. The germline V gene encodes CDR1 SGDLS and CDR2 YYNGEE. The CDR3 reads CASSVGKPTDTQYF. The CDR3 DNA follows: TGTGCCAGCAGCGTAGGCAAGCCCACAGATACGCAGTATTTT.